Listed below are T cell receptor beta chains from one sample, sequenced in a study of cytomegalovirus exposure and HLA in healthy donors. TCRdb's copy holds only in-frame clones and misses some; the assay was immunoSEQ multiplex PCR. The table lists roughly 130,000 clones, 79% of them singletons. Material for sequencing was PBMCs. The receptors were sampled from a man aged 18-30 years in good health and CMV-seronegative. Both conserved end residues are part of each CDR3. Each record gives: J gene, clone size, D gene, CDR3 length, V gene, CDR3 DNA, CDR3 protein. A D gene is named only where the DNA matches it firmly. The size entry is marked missing in some rows and otherwise reads once, few, many or a size class.

>TRBJ2-3|-|-|13|TRBV7-2
TGTGCCAGCAGCCCTAGCGGCACAGATACGCAGTATTTT
CASSPSGTDTQYF
>TRBJ2-5|-|-|13|TRBV7-2
TGTGCCAGCAGCGTAGACTTTCAAGAGACCCAGTACTTC
CASSVDFQETQYF
>TRBJ2-1|-|TRBD2|15|TRBV7-3
TGTGCCAGCAGCCCAGGACTAGCGGGAGTAAATGAGCAGTTCTTC
CASSPGLAGVNEQFF
>TRBJ2-7|-|TRBD2|15|TRBV4-1
TGCGCCAGCAGCCAACTAGCGGGAGGCCCCCTCGAGCAGTACTTC
CASSQLAGGPLEQYF
>TRBJ2-3|-|TRBD2|14|TRBV2
TGTGCCAGCAGTCGGCGGGAGGGCCACAGGACGCAGTATTTT
CASSRREGHRTQYF
>TRBJ2-1|-|-|13|TRBV7-7
TGTGCTAGCAGCTTGGACAGTTACAATGAGCAGTTCTTC
CASSLDSYNEQFF
>TRBJ2-3|-|TRBD2|16|TRBV2
TGTGCCAGCAGACCCGGACTAGCGGGGGCCACAGATACGCAGTATTTT
CASRPGLAGATDTQYF
>TRBJ2-1|-|-|13|TRBV28
TGTGCCAGCAGTATCAAAAACAGGGATGAGCAGTTCTTC
CASSIKNRDEQFF
>TRBJ1-5|once|-|16|TRBV19
TGTGCCAGTAGTATAAGAGGCAGAATTAGCAATCAGCCCCAGCATTTT
CASSIRGRISNQPQHF
>TRBJ1-1|-|-|16|TRBV30
TGTGCCTGGAGTGAACAGGGTCTAAGCATGTACACTGAAGCTTTCTTT
CAWSEQGLSMYTEAFF
>TRBJ1-6|-|TRBD1|15|TRBV5-1
TGCGCCAGCAGCCCGGACAGGGTTGATAATTCACCCCTCCACTTT
CASSPDRVDNSPLHF
>TRBJ2-7|-|TRBD1|15|TRBV5-1
TGCGCCAGCAGCTCGTTCGCCGGGACAGGGGTCGAGCAGTACTTC
CASSSFAGTGVEQYF
>TRBJ2-3|-|TRBD2|16|TRBV19
TGTGCCAGTAGTTCGCTAGCGGGGACTAGCACAGATACGCAGTATTTT
CASSSLAGTSTDTQYF
>TRBJ1-4|-|-|15|TRBV14
TGTGCCAGCAGCCAAGTGTATGGCGGGCCTGAAAAACTGTTTTTT
CASSQVYGGPEKLFF
>TRBJ2-1|-|-|14|TRBV6-5
TGTGCCAGCAGTGACCAAACGGCGGTGGGTGAGCAGTTCTTC
CASSDQTAVGEQFF
>TRBJ2-5|-|TRBD1|16|TRBV30
TGTGCCTGGAGTTTGTTCGGGACAGAGTACCAAGAGACCCAGTACTTC
CAWSLFGTEYQETQYF
>TRBJ1-4|-|TRBD1|12|TRBV29-1
TGCAGCGGGGGGACAGGGGTTGAAAAACTGTTTTTT
CSGGTGVEKLFF
>TRBJ2-3|-|TRBD1|15|TRBV6-5
TGTGCCAGCAGCCCCAGGGACAGTGGCACAGATACGCAGTATTTT
CASSPRDSGTDTQYF
>TRBJ2-1|few|TRBD2|16|TRBV29-1
TGCAGCGTTCAGTTTACCGGGACTAGCGTCTACAATGAGCAGTTCTTC
CSVQFTGTSVYNEQFF
>TRBJ1-1|once|TRBD1|13|TRBV29-1
TGCAGCGTAGGGACAGGGGCGAACACTGAAGCTTTCTTT
CSVGTGANTEAFF
>TRBJ1-1|few|-|17|TRBV7-9
TGTGCCAGCAGCTTAGTCGGTCTAGCTCAAATGAACACTGAAGCTTTCTTT
CASSLVGLAQMNTEAFF
>TRBJ1-5|-|-|12|TRBV19
TGTGCCGGGGGCGTCGGCAATCAGCCCCAGCATTTT
CAGGVGNQPQHF
>TRBJ1-2|-|-|13|TRBV6-1
TGTGCCAGCAGTGAAGTTCCGGACGGCGGGGACACCTTC
CASSEVPDGGDTF
>TRBJ1-1|-|TRBD1|16|TRBV7-2
TGTGCCAGCAGCTTAGCGGGGGGGACAGGGGACACTGAAGCTTTCTTT
CASSLAGGTGDTEAFF
>TRBJ1-1|few|-|14|TRBV9
TGTGCCAGCAGCTCAGGGGTTCGTGGCACTGAAGCTTTCTTT
CASSSGVRGTEAFF
>TRBJ2-1|-|TRBD1|17|TRBV7-8
TGTGCCAGCAGCTTAGGAAGTGGACAGGTTCGCTACAATGAGCAGTTCTTC
CASSLGSGQVRYNEQFF
>TRBJ1-5|-|-|15|TRBV6-5
TGTGCCAGCAGAAAGGGACTAGATAGCAATCAGCCCCAGCATTTT
CASRKGLDSNQPQHF
>TRBJ1-2|-|TRBD1|14|TRBV11-2
TGTGCCAGCAGCCGCTGGGACAGGGAACCTGGCTACACCTTC
CASSRWDREPGYTF
>TRBJ1-2|-|TRBD1|14|TRBV5-4
TGTGCCAGCAGCTTGGGGGACAGGGGAGATGGCTACACCTTC
CASSLGDRGDGYTF
>TRBJ1-4|-|-|11|TRBV29-1
TGCAGCGTTGCGAGGAATGAAAAGCTGTTTTTT
CSVARNEKLFF
>TRBJ2-3|-|-|13|TRBV19
TGTGCCAGTCAGGACAGCAACACAGATACGCAGTATTTT
CASQDSNTDTQYF
>TRBJ2-7|-|-|15|TRBV2
TGTGCCAGCAGCCCAGGGCTGGTTGGGTCCTACGAGCAGTACTTC
CASSPGLVGSYEQYF
>TRBJ1-1|-|-|15|TRBV25-1
TGTGCCAGCAGTGAATCCTCAGGGAAAGTCACTGAAGCTTTCTTT
CASSESSGKVTEAFF
>TRBJ2-2|-|TRBD2|16|TRBV2
TGTGCCAGCAGTGCCGGGACTAGCGCGAACACCGGGGAGCTGTTTTTT
CASSAGTSANTGELFF
>TRBJ1-4|-|TRBD1|15|TRBV5-1
TGCGCCAGCAGCATTGGGACAGGGGGTAATGAAAAACTGTTTTTT
CASSIGTGGNEKLFF
>TRBJ1-2|once|TRBD1|14|TRBV6-1
TGTGCCAGCAGCCTGGACAGGGGTTTGGATGGCTACACCTTC
CASSLDRGLDGYTF
>TRBJ2-1|-|TRBD2|13|TRBV5-1
TGCGCCAGCAGCTTCCCTAGCGGCAATGAGCAGTTCTTC
CASSFPSGNEQFF
>TRBJ1-2|-|TRBD1|15|TRBV7-2
TGTGCCAGCAGCTTAAACCCAGGGGGCGCGAATGGCTACACCTTC
CASSLNPGGANGYTF
>TRBJ1-5|-|TRBD1|13|TRBV6-5
TGTGCCAGCAGGCGACAGGGCTTTCAGCCCCAGCATTTT
CASRRQGFQPQHF
>TRBJ2-1|-|TRBD2|12|TRBV27
TGTGCCAGCAGCATGGGGAGGGGTGAGCAGTTCTTC
CASSMGRGEQFF
>TRBJ1-6|-|TRBD1|15|TRBV6-5
TGTGCCAGCAGTTACCAGACAGGGCTCCACTCACCCCTCCACTTT
CASSYQTGLHSPLHF
>TRBJ1-1|-|-|18|TRBV9
TGTGCCAGCAGCGTGAATCCGGATGTTCGGGTCAGGAACACTGAAGCTTTCTTT
CASSVNPDVRVRNTEAFF